Listed here are 11 T cell receptor beta chains from one sample, sequenced in a study of radiation and T cells in renal cell carcinoma. Indicated time point: blood 4 weeks post-SBRT, at nephrectomy. Treatment: 15 Gy SBRT to primary tumor, nephrectomy 4 weeks later. TCRdb keeps only in-frame clones here, not all; method: immunoSEQ multiplex PCR. Of roughly 170,000 clones detected, about 87% appear once; the ten largest clones hold 11%. Here the sequenced sample was blood, taken from a patient whose treatment included radiotherapy and nephrectomy. Every receptor here comes from a woman aged 50 to 60 with renal cell carcinoma.

The chain recombines TRBV7-9 with TRBJ1-4; D is undetermined. V was pared by 1 base and J by 1 base, with 13 bases between. The germline V gene has CDR1 SEHNR and CDR2 FQNEAQ (reference sequence). CDR3 length: 17 amino acids. In DNA form, the CDR3 reads TGTGCCAGCAGCTTAGTTGAGACGGTAGAAACTAATGAAAAACTGTTTTTT. The encoded protein is CASSLVETVETNEKLFF.

The chain has TRBV2 and TRBJ2-1; TRBD2 aligns across 9 bases. The CDR3 totals 14 residues. V shed 7 bases, J shed 7 bases, and the junction held 8 bases outside the gene matches. Germline CDR1 and CDR2: SNHLY and FYNNEI. The CDR3 loop is CASKTSGPSNEQFF. The CDR3 DNA is TGTGCCAGCAAAACTAGCGGGCCCTCTAATGAGCAGTTCTTC. The complete variable domain, with remaining parts taken from reference TRBV2 and TRBJ2-1, reads EPEVTQTPSHQVTQMGQEVILRCVPISNHLYFYWYRQILGQKVEFLVSFYNNEISEKSEIFDDQFSVERPDGSNFTLKIRSTKLEDSAMYFCASKTSGPSNEQFFGPGTRLTVL.

The rearrangement uses TRBV5-4 and TRBJ1-1; 8 positions agree with TRBD1. This CDR3 is 13 amino acids long. Germline CDR1 reads SGHNT; CDR2 reads YYREEE (reference sequence). V shed 10 bases and J 2 bases; nucleotides not matched to a gene: 7. CDR3 sequence: CAGVGQDNTEAFF. CDR3 sequence (DNA): TGTGCCGGAGTGGGACAGGATAACACTGAAGCTTTCTTT.

This sequence joins TRBV9 and TRBJ1-6; no clear D. Germline CDR1 reads SGDLS; CDR2 reads YYNGEE. V was trimmed by 0 bases and J by 8 bases, leaving 6 bases between them. The CDR3 is 13 residues long. CDR3 bases: TGTGCCAGCAGCGTAGTTGGTGATTCACCCCTCCACTTT. Amino acid sequence: CASSVVGDSPLHF.

This rearrangement joins TRBV6-1 to TRBJ1-1; D perhaps matches TRBD1 (6 bases). This CDR3 contains 14 residues. Per germline, CDR1 MNHNS and CDR2 SASEGT. V lost 7 bases and J 3 bases, leaving 15 bases between the germline ends. The CDR3 sequence is CASTLNQGYTEAFF. CDR3 DNA: TGTGCCAGCACGCTAAATCAGGGGTACACTGAAGCTTTCTTT.

V and J are TRBV10-1 and TRBJ2-1, with a tentative D call TRBD1 (7 bases). The CDR3 runs to 15 residues. Per the germline V gene, CDR1 is WNHNN and CDR2 is SYGVQD (reference sequence). Trimming stripped 2 bases from V and 8 bases from J, with 16 bases between. This chain's CDR3 is CASSEEGARGYEQFF. CDR3 nucleotide sequence: TGCGCCAGCAGTGAGGAGGGGGCGCGGGGTTATGAGCAGTTCTTC.

This clone has only one observation. The chain is built from TRBV4-2 and TRBJ1-6, with D uncertain. Germline values: CDR1 LGHNA, CDR2 YNFKEQ. The CDR3 sequence is 16 residues long. V lost 0 bases and J lost 7, with 13 bases in between. The CDR3 sequence is CASSQEERARNSPLHF. CDR3 sequence (DNA): TGTGCCAGCAGCCAAGAGGAAAGGGCTCGCAATTCACCCCTCCACTTT.

In its sample, this clone was seen a few times. The chain employs TRBV2 and TRBJ1-1, with D maybe TRBD1 (5 bases). The V gene lost 2 bases and the J gene lost 4 bases, with 20 bases spanning the gap. CDR1 SNHLY and CDR2 FYNNEI come from the germline V gene. The CDR3 loop spans 17 amino acids. In DNA, the CDR3 is TGTGCCAGCAGTGAACAAGGGACCTCATCCCTTTTCACTGAAGCTTTCTTT. Translating it yields CASSEQGTSSLFTEAFF.

The genes are TRBV7-2 and TRBJ1-1; no reliable D call. V was trimmed by 0 bases and J by 10 bases, leaving 12 bases between them. Germline loops: CDR1 SGHTA, CDR2 FQGNSA. The CDR3 totals 13 residues. The CDR3 DNA reads as TGTGCCAGCAGCTTAGCCACAGCATCCGGAGCTTTCTTT. Translating gives CASSLATASGAFF.

This chain uses TRBV25-1 with TRBJ2-2, with TRBD2 as a possible D gene (7 bases). V lost 4 bases and J lost 2, with 11 bases in between. Germline CDR1 MGHDK, CDR2 SYGVNS. The length of the CDR3 is 15 residues. The CDR3 coding sequence is TGTGCCAGCAGTGTGGGGGGGACAAACACCGGGGAGCTGTTTTTT. Encoded protein: CASSVGGTNTGELFF.

This clone was observed a handful of times. The chain uses TRBV6-6 and TRBJ2-3; D is undetermined. Trimming pared 2 bases from V and 6 bases from J, leaving 15 bases between. Germline CDR1 is MNHNY and CDR2 is SVGAGI (reference sequence). The CDR3 is 15 residues long. This chain's CDR3 is CASSYARMGKDTQYF. CDR3 sequence (DNA): TGTGCCAGCAGTTACGCCCGGATGGGTAAGGATACGCAGTATTTT.